One T cell receptor (beta chain) is described in this entry. Its specificity is unknown. Germline-derived CDR1 and CDR2 are MGHDK and SYGVNS. The CDR3 sequence is 16 residues long. V gave up 6 bases and J gave up 1 base; unmatched junction bases: 10. This sample is drawn from a study of CD8+ T cells in alopecia areata. General study points: Clonality in lesional scalp, especially alopecia totalis/universalis, exceeded that of normal scalp.

RNA was isolated and reverse transcribed to cDNA, the sequencing template. Assay used: immunoSEQ multiplex PCR; TCRdb lists only in-frame clones, some missing. Counted here are 150,000 to 200,000 clones, 50% to 75% occurring once; the ten biggest clones make up under 15%. The clonotype originates from a human donor with alopecia areata. V and J are TRBV25-1 and TRBJ1-1; 8 nucleotides line up with TRBD1. The material was CD4+ T cells sorted from blood, obtained at week 0. The CDR3 coding sequence is TGTGCCAGCAGAGGACAGGGTATCACCAGGAACACTGAAGCTTTCTTT. This gives the protein CASRGQGITRNTEAFF.